These T cell receptor beta chains were read from a single sample in a study of T cells in Graves' hyperthyroidism and ophthalmopathy. MiXCR, applied by TCRdb to the multiplex PCR reads, yields one record per CDR3 protein. The table records about 400,000 distinct CDR3 sequences, 15% to 18% of them present only once. Material for sequencing was blood. The receptor set was obtained from a woman aged 18-29 years with Graves' hyperthyroidism. The CDR3 runs from the conserved cysteine through the conserved F or W. D genes are given only for firm matches. Only part of the rows carry a size: once, few, many, or a class if the clone is expanded.

-	TRBV24-1	TRBJ2-3	-	TGTGCCACCAGTGAAAGTGGGGTGTCTAGCACAGATACGCAGTATTTT	CATSESGVSSTDTQYF
-	TRBV13	TRBJ2-7	many	TGTGCCAGCAGCTTAGCCGCAGGGGGGCAGCCCGACGAGCAGTACTTC	CASSLAAGGQPDEQYF
TRBD1	TRBV5-6	TRBJ2-1	-	TGTGCCAGCAGCTTGGTCACAGGGGGGGAGCAGTTCTTC	CASSLVTGGEQFF
TRBD1	TRBV30	TRBJ2-7	many	TGTGCCTGGACCTCTTCGGACAGGGGGAGGGAGCAGTACTTC	CAWTSSDRGREQYF
TRBD1	TRBV30	TRBJ2-7	-	TGTGCCTGGAGTGTAACAAGGACAGGAGGAAACGAGCAGTACTTC	CAWSVTRTGGNEQYF
-	TRBV20-1	TRBJ1-2	many	TGCAGTGCTCGCCCAAAGGGGCGCGAAGGCTATGGCTACACCTTC	CSARPKGREGYGYTF
TRBD2	TRBV3-1	TRBJ2-7	many	TGTGCCAGCGCTCAAAGCGGGGGTAGCTACGAGCAGTACTTC	CASAQSGGSYEQYF
TRBD1	TRBV19	TRBJ1-2	many	TGTGCCAGTACCCCAGGACAGGGGATAAACTATGGCTACACCTTC	CASTPGQGINYGYTF
-	TRBV28	TRBJ2-1	many	TGTGCCAGCAGAAGACAGCAACCTGTGGTGCATGAGCAGTTCTTC	CASRRQQPVVHEQFF
-	TRBV12-3/TRBV12-4	TRBJ1-5	many	TGTGCCAGCAGCGCCGACAACCGTAGCAATCAGCCCCAGCATTTT	CASSADNRSNQPQHF
-	TRBV20-1	TRBJ2-2	many	TGCAGTGCTCACCCAGGGGGGCCACGGACCGGGGAGCTGTTTTTT	CSAHPGGPRTGELFF
TRBD1	TRBV2	TRBJ2-3	many	TGTGCCAGCATGAGGGACAGGGCGGCAGATACGCAGTATTTT	CASMRDRAADTQYF
TRBD1	TRBV7-9	TRBJ1-2	many	TGTGCCAGCAGCCTATCGGACAGGGGGCCCAGCTATGGCTACACCTTC	CASSLSDRGPSYGYTF
-	TRBV20-1	TRBJ2-3	many	TGCAGTGCTAGAGGCCCGGGACAGGGGAGAATAGCGGGAGGGCCCACAGATACGCAGTATTTT	CSARGPGQGRIAGGPTDTQYF
-	TRBV2	TRBJ2-3	many	TGTGCCAGCAGTGAAGAAGCGCCGAGCACAGATACGCAGTATTTT	CASSEEAPSTDTQYF
-	TRBV12-3/TRBV12-4	TRBJ2-1	many	TGTGCCAGCAGTCCAATGAATGAGCAGTTCTTC	CASSPMNEQFF
-	TRBV12-3/TRBV12-4	TRBJ2-5	-	TGTGCCAGCAGTTACAGGGTGGGCCAAGAGACCCAGTACTTC	CASSYRVGQETQYF
-	TRBV2	TRBJ2-2	-	TGTGCCAGCAGCAGACGGGGTGACACCGGGGAGCTGTTTTTT	CASSRRGDTGELFF
-	TRBV11-3	TRBJ1-4	few	TGTGCCAGCAGCCCCCCGGGGGTCGAAAAACTGTTTTTT	CASSPPGVEKLFF
-	TRBV6-5	TRBJ2-1	many	TGTGCCAGCAGTTACTCGATAGGGGTTGGAGAGCAGTTCTTC	CASSYSIGVGEQFF
-	TRBV9	TRBJ1-5	few	TGTGCCAGCAGCGTAGCTGGGAACGGTAATCAGCCCCAGCATTTT	CASSVAGNGNQPQHF
-	TRBV11-2	TRBJ1-4	many	TGTGCCAGCAGCTCTTCTGGATTTGGGGATGAAAAACTGTTTTTT	CASSSSGFGDEKLFF
-	TRBV30	TRBJ2-3	-	TGTGCCTGGAGTCAGGGACACACAGATACGCAGTATTTT	CAWSQGHTDTQYF
-	TRBV20-1	TRBJ2-7	many	TGCAGTGCTAGAAATGGTGCATCGGTGACCTACGAGCAGTACTTC	CSARNGASVTYEQYF
-	TRBV9	TRBJ1-3	few	TGTGCCAGCAGCGCGAGGTCCGAGATACGCTCTGGAAACACCATATATTTT	CASSARSEIRSGNTIYF
TRBD2	TRBV4-1	TRBJ2-3	many	TGCGCCAGCAGCCAAGGGAGGAGCGGGAGGGGAGATACGCAGTATTTT	CASSQGRSGRGDTQYF
-	TRBV9	TRBJ2-7	many	TGTGCCAGCAGCGTAGGTCTCGGACTTTGGCACGAGCAGTACTTC	CASSVGLGLWHEQYF
-	TRBV10-3	TRBJ1-6	many	TGTGCCATCAGTGAAAGGCATAGTAATTCACCCCTCCACTTT	CAISERHSNSPLHF
-	TRBV20-1	TRBJ2-7	many	TGCAGTGCTAGATGGGGGAGCTCCTACGAGCAGTACTTC	CSARWGSSYEQYF
TRBD1	TRBV11-2	TRBJ2-3	many	TGTGCCAGCAGCCAGGGGGACGGGATCATCACAGATACGCAGTATTTT	CASSQGDGIITDTQYF
-	TRBV10-3	TRBJ1-4	-	TGTGCCATAAGGAGACTAACTAATGAAAAACTGTTTTTT	CAIRRLTNEKLFF